A selection of T cell receptor beta chains follows, all from one sample in a study of PD-1 blockade in classical Hodgkin lymphoma. Sequencing was performed with immunoSEQ multiplex PCR; in TCRdb, only in-frame clones are kept and a portion is missing. Counted here are about 31,000 clones, just over 70% occurring once; the ten biggest clones make up 3.5% to 4.5%. Source: peripheral blood mononuclear cells (PBMCs), taken before the second cycle of nivolumab. The source is a human donor with classical Hodgkin lymphoma. CDR3s include the opening cysteine and the closing phenylalanine or tryptophan.

v_call cdr3_length cdr3_aa
TRBV6-5 15 CASSYSGLASDTQYF
TRBV2 14 CASTGLLTNEKLFF
TRBV19 15 CASSIRLGSSYEQYF
TRBV28 12 CAVGTENTEAFF
TRBV7-2 16 CASSLGFGRETYEQYF
TRBV5-1 16 CASSPRQGGRTDTQYF
TRBV19 12 CASNSLGNTIYF
TRBV6-5 15 CASSYSIFSHNEQFF
TRBV27 16 CASSFTPDRGEYGYTF
TRBV5-1 14 CASSPGALNTEAFF
TRBV27 13 CASSLSWDNEQFF
TRBV28 14 CASSLDSYNSPLHF
TRBV28 12 CASLRTTDTQYF
TRBV18 17 CASSPAGQGSQSGGYTF
TRBV28 16 CASSLKSTGGKNIQYF
TRBV6-6 15 CASSYSTVSGYGYTF
TRBV19 15 CASSMARGGNTEAFF
TRBV9 14 CASSVVGGGTEAFF
TRBV2 16 CASRSGRGLAGVEQYF
TRBV5-6 17 CASSLALARGSQETQYF
TRBV10-3 14 CAMATGEKGAEAFF
TRBV7-9 15 CASSLLASSYNEQFF
TRBV10-1 13 CASSIYRDSEQFF